A selection of T cell receptor beta chains follows, all from one sample in a study of blood T cells in healthy people across ages. TCRdb called the 5' RACE reads again in MiXCR, with one record for every CDR3 protein. The data show 1.5 million to 2 million distinct CDR3 sequences, approximately 30% seen once. The sample comprised blood. The receptors were sampled from a young woman in good health. Both conserved end residues are part of each CDR3. D genes are given only for firm matches. Rows may omit the clone size; those that give it use once, few, many or a size class.

D	V	J	size	length	DNA	CDR3
-	TRBV20-1	TRBJ2-3	few	15	TGCAGTGCCCCGGGGAGCGGAGGGGTTGACGATACGCAGTATTTT	CSAPGSGGVDDTQYF
-	TRBV11-2	TRBJ2-7	-	12	TGTGCCAGCAGCCCGAACCGGGAAGCGTGGTACTTC	CASSPNREAWYF
-	TRBV30	TRBJ2-1	-	13	TGTGCCTGGAGTGTATCGGCTTTCAATGAGCAGTTCTTC	CAWSVSAFNEQFF
-	TRBV10-1	TRBJ2-7	-	14	TGCGCCAGCAGTAAGGGGGGCTCCTACAATGAACAGTACTTC	CASSKGGSYNEQYF
TRBD1	TRBV15	TRBJ1-2	few	15	TGTGCCACCAGCAGGAGATCGACAGGGGACTATGGCTACACCTTC	CATSRRSTGDYGYTF
-	TRBV9	TRBJ2-5	many	15	TGTGCCAGCAGCGTATATTCAGGCCACCAAGAGACCCAGTACTTC	CASSVYSGHQETQYF
TRBD1	TRBV7-2	TRBJ2-7	many	15	TGTGCCAGCAGCTCCGGTGGGACAGGGCTCAACGAGCAGTACTTC	CASSSGGTGLNEQYF
-	TRBV9	TRBJ2-3	-	13	TGTCCCAGCAGCCTCCGACTAGAGGGTACGCAGTATTTT	CPSSLRLEGTQYF
-	TRBV7-3	TRBJ1-1	-	14	TGTGCCAGCAGCCGCCAAACAGGGTCCACTGAAGCTTTCTTT	CASSRQTGSTEAFF
TRBD1	TRBV20-1	TRBJ1-2	-	11	TGCAGTGCTCAGGGGGCGCGAGGCTACACCTTC	CSAQGARGYTF
TRBD1	TRBV5-1	TRBJ1-1	-	15	TGCGCCAGCAGCTCGGACAGGATCCGAAACTCTGAAGCTTTCTTT	CASSSDRIRNSEAFF
-	TRBV2	TRBJ1-2	-	13	TGTGCCAGCAGGAGTGGGGGGCCCGAAGGCTACACCTTC	CASRSGGPEGYTF
TRBD2	TRBV20-1	TRBJ2-7	few	13	TGTAGTGCACAGGCGGGAGTTTCGGACGAGCAGTACTTC	CSAQAGVSDEQYF
-	TRBV7-2	TRBJ2-7	many	15	TGTGCCAGCAGCCGAAGTCGAGGGGAAACCTACGAGCAGTACTTC	CASSRSRGETYEQYF
TRBD2	TRBV5-1	TRBJ2-5	many	14	TGCGCCACCTCACTAGCGGGAACCCAAGAGACCCAGTACTTC	CATSLAGTQETQYF
TRBD1	TRBV7-9	TRBJ1-1	-	14	TGTGCCAGCAGCTTAGACGGAACAGGGGCTGAAGCTTTCTTT	CASSLDGTGAEAFF
-	TRBV5-1	TRBJ2-3	-	14	TGCGCCAGCAAGGGCGGGGCCCTCACAGATACGCAGTATTTT	CASKGGALTDTQYF
-	TRBV30	TRBJ1-2	-	12	TGTGCCTGCCGGGAGACGGCCTATGGCTACACCTTC	CACRETAYGYTF
TRBD1	TRBV5-1	TRBJ2-1	few	16	TGCGCCAGTAGCTTGGGGGACAGGGTGGCCAGCAATGAGCAGTTCTTC	CASSLGDRVASNEQFF
-	TRBV29-1	TRBJ2-4	few	14	TGCAGCGTTGGGGGGTCCAGGGATTTAAACGTTCAGTACTTC	CSVGGSRDLNVQYF
TRBD2	TRBV5-6	TRBJ2-5	-	14	TGTGCCAGCAGCTTCCGGGAGGCACGCGAGACCCAGTACTTC	CASSFREARETQYF
-	TRBV27	TRBJ2-1	-	15	TGTGCCAGCAGTTTATCGGCGGGACGGGGTTATGAGCAGTTCTTC	CASSLSAGRGYEQFF
-	TRBV19	TRBJ2-4	many	13	TGTGCCAGTAGTGTCGAGTTGGGAAACATTCAGTACTTC	CASSVELGNIQYF
-	TRBV18	TRBJ1-2	few	14	TGTGCCAGCTCACCGGGGAACGGAAACTATGGCTACACCTTC	CASSPGNGNYGYTF
-	TRBV20-1	TRBJ1-2	-	14	TGCAGTGCAATTCCCGGTAGGGGCGGCTATGGCTACACCTTC	CSAIPGRGGYGYTF
TRBD1	TRBV5-5	TRBJ1-2	-	16	TGTGCCAGCAGCTTGTTGGGGACAGGGGGAGCCAATGGCTACACCTTC	CASSLLGTGGANGYTF
-	TRBV6-1	TRBJ2-5	many	15	TGTGCCAGCAGTGGTCAGAATGGGGCTCAAGAGACCCAGTACTTC	CASSGQNGAQETQYF
-	TRBV7-9	TRBJ1-2	few	15	TGTGCCAGCAGCCCACAGGGTAACAAAAACTATGGCTACACCTTC	CASSPQGNKNYGYTF
-	TRBV7-2	TRBJ1-4	-	14	TGTGCCAGCAGCTTATCCCGGGGTAATGAAAAACTGTTTTTT	CASSLSRGNEKLFF
-	TRBV12-3/TRBV12-4	TRBJ1-5	-	18	TGTGCCAGCAGACCGACGGGACCACGGATTTATAGCAATCAGCCCCAGCATTTT	CASRPTGPRIYSNQPQHF
-	TRBV12-3/TRBV12-4	TRBJ2-1	-	15	TGTGCCAGCAGCGTAGGGGCCATTGGGGTCGGCGAGCAGTTCTTC	CASSVGAIGVGEQFF
-	TRBV6-5	TRBJ1-5	-	14	TGTGCCAGCAGCAACTTCTATAGCAATCAGCCCCAGCATTTT	CASSNFYSNQPQHF
TRBD2	TRBV7-2	TRBJ2-1	many	16	TGTGCCAGCAGCTTAGAAGCGGGAGGGACCTACAATGAGCAGTTCTTC	CASSLEAGGTYNEQFF
TRBD2	TRBV20-1	TRBJ2-3	-	16	TGCAGTGCTAGAGGGACTAGCGGGAGGCACACAGATACGCAGTATTTT	CSARGTSGRHTDTQYF
TRBD1	TRBV29-1	TRBJ1-4	few	12	TGCAGCGTTAGGGGGCACAATGAAAAACTGTTTTTT	CSVRGHNEKLFF